The T cell receptor beta chain described here comes from a study of T cell responses to AZD1222 COVID-19 vaccine. Overall study: Second-dose intervals near 4 or 12 weeks were combined.

Turning to this clone: Its antigen is currently unknown.

The CDR3 is 12 residues long. Losses at the gene ends were 8 bases for V and 5 bases for J; bases not matched to a gene: 5. Sequencing used immunoSEQ multiplex PCR; TCRdb keeps in-frame clones, though not all of them. Of some 96,000 clones in the sample, roughly 89% were seen once. The study's findings and limits: Most donors were white British and more were female, and clonal diversity was possibly underestimated. Per reports, nearly half of all spike-specific TCRs target regions that are unmutated in variants.

This sequence originates from an adult in good health. This specimen consisted of peripheral blood, obtained on day 0 of AZD1222 vaccination. The chain couples TRBV12-3 or TRBV12-4 to TRBJ2-5; 7 positions match TRBD1. CDR3 residues: CASQGGGETQYF. Written as DNA, the CDR3 is TGTGCCAGCCAAGGGGGCGGGGAGACCCAGTACTTC.